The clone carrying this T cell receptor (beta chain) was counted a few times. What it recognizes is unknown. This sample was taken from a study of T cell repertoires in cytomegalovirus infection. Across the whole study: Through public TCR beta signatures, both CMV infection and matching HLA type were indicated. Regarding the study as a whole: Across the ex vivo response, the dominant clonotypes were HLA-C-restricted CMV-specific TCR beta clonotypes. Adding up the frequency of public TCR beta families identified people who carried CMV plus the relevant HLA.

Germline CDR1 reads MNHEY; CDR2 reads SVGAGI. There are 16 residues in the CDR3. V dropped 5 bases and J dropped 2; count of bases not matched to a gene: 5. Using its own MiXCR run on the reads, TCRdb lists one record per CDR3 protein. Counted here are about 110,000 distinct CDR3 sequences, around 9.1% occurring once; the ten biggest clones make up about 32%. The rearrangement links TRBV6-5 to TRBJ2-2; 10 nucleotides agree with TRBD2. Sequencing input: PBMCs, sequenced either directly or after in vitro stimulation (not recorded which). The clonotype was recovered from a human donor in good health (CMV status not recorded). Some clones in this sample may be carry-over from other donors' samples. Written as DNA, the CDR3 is TGTGCCAGCAGTCGAACTAGCGGGGTTAACACCGGGGAGCTGTTTTTT. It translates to CASSRTSGVNTGELFF.